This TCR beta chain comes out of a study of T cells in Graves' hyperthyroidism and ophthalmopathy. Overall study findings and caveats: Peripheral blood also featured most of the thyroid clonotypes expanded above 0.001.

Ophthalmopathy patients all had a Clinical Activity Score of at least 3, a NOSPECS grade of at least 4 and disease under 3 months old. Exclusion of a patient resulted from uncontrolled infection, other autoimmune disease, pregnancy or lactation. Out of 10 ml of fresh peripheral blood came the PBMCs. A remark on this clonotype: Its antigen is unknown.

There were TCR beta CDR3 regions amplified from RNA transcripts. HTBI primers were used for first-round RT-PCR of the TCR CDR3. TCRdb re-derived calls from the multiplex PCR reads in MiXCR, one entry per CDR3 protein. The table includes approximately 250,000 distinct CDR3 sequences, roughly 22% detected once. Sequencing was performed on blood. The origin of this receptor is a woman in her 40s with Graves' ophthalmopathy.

The CDR3: CASSSSGRALAEQYF. CDR3 sequence (DNA): TGTGCCAGCAGTTCCAGCGGGAGGGCCTTGGCCGAGCAGTACTTC. V and J are TRBV12-3 or TRBV12-4 and TRBJ2-7; 10 positions match TRBD2. The CDR3 contains 15 residues. With 4 bases clipped from V and 6 bases from J, the junction kept 9 bases outside the gene matches.